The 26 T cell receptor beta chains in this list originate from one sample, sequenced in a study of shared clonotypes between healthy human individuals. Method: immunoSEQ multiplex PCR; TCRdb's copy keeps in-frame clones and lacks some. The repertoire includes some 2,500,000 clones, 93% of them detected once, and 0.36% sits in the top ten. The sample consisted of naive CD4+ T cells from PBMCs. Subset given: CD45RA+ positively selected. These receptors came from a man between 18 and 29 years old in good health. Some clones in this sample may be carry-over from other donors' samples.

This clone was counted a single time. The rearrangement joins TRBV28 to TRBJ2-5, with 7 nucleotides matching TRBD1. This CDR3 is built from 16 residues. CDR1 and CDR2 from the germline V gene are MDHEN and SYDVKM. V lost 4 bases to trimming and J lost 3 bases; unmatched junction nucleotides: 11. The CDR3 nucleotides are TGTGCCAGCAGTTCCTCACACGGGACAGTAAAAGAGACCCAGTACTTC. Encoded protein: CASSSSHGTVKETQYF.

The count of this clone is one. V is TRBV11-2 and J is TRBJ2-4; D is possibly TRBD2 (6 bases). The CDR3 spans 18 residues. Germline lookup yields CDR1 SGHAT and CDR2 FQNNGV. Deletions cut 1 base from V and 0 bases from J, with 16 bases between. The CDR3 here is CASSLVVASRGAKNIQYF. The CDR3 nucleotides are TGTGCCAGCAGCTTAGTCGTGGCGTCGCGGGGAGCCAAAAACATTCAGTACTTC.

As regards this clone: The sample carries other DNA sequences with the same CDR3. The CDR3 bases are TGTGCCTGGAGTGTAAGGGGGTACGAGCAGTACTTC. Protein product: CAWSVRGYEQYF. This chain links TRBV30 with TRBJ2-7, with D possibly TRBD1 on 6 matching bases. The CDR3 extends over 12 amino acids. Germline CDR1 and CDR2: GTSNPN and SVGIG (reference sequence). V lost 0 bases and J 4 bases, leaving 7 bases between the germline ends.

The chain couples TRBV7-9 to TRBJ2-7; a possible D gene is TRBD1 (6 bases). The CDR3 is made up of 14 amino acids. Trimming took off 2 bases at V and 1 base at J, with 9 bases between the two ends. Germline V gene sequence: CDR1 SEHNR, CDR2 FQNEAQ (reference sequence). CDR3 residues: CASSLTGLSYEQYF. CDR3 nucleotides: TGTGCCAGCAGCTTAACAGGGTTGTCCTACGAGCAGTACTTC.

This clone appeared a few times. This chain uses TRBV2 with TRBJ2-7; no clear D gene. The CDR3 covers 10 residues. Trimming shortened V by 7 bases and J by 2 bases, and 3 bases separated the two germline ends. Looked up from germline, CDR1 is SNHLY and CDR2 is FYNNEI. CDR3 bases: TGTGCCAGCATGGCCTACGAGCAGTACTTC. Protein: CASMAYEQYF. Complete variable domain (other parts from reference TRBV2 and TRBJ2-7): EPEVTQTPSHQVTQMGQEVILRCVPISNHLYFYWYRQILGQKVEFLVSFYNNEISEKSEIFDDQFSVERPDGSNFTLKIRSTKLEDSAMYFCASMAYEQYFGPGTRLTVT.

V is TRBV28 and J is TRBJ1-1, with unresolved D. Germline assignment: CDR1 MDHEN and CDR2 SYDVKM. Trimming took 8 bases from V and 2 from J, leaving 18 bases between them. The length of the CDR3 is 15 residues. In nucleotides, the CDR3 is TGTGCCAGCTCCTTCACCCTGTCTTCTAACACTGAAGCTTTCTTT. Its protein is CASSFTLSSNTEAFF.

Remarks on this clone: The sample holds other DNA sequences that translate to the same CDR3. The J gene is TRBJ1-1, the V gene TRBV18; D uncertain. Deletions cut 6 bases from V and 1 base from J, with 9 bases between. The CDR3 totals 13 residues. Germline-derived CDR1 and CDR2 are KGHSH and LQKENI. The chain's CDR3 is CASSSTANTEAFF. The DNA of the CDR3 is TGTGCCAGCTCGTCGACTGCGAACACTGAAGCTTTCTTT.

The CDR3 loop is CASSIRGDPGNTIYF. The CDR3 DNA reads as TGTGCCAGTAGTATAAGGGGAGACCCTGGAAACACCATATATTTT. The chain employs TRBV19 and TRBJ1-3; TRBD1 might be the D (5 bases). The V end was cut by 2 bases, the J end by 2 bases, with 10 bases between. Germline loops: CDR1 LNHDA, CDR2 SQIVND (reference sequence). The CDR3 consists of 15 residues.

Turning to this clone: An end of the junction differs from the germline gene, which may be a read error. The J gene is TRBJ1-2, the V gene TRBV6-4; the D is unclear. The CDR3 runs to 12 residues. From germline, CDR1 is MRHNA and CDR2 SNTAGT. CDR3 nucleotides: TGTGCCAGCAGTAACTCGGCGGCTGGCTACACCTTC. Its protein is CASSNSAAGYTF.

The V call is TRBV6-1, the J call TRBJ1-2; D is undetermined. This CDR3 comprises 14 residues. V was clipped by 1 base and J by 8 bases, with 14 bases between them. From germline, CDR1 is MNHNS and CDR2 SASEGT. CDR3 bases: TGTGCCAGCAGTGAAGAACTAAGGGTGGGAGGCTACACCTTC. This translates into CASSEELRVGGYTF.

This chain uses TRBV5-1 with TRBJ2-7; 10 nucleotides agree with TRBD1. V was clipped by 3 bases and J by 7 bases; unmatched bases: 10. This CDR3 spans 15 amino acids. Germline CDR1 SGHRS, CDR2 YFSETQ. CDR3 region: CASSSGTGAPMEQYF. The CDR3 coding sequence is TGCGCCAGCAGCTCAGGGACAGGGGCCCCCATGGAGCAGTACTTC.

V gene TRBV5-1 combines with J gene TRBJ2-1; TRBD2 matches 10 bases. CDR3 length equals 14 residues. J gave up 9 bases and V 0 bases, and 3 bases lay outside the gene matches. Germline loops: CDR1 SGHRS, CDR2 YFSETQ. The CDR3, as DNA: TGCGCCAGCAGCTTGGCTAGCGGGAGCGGTGAGCAGTTCTTC. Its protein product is CASSLASGSGEQFF.

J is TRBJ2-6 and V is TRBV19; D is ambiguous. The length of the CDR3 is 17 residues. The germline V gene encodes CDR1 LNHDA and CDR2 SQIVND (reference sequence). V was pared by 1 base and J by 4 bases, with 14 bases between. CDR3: CASSIVANLLGANVLTF. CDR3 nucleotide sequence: TGTGCCAGTAGTATAGTTGCCAACCTCCTAGGGGCCAACGTCCTGACTTTC.

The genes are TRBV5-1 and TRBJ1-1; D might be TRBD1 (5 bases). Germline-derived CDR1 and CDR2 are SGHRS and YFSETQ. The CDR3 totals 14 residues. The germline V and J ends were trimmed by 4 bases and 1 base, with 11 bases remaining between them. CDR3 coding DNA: TGCGCCAGCAGCAAAGGGACGACGAACACTGAAGCTTTCTTT. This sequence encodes CASSKGTTNTEAFF. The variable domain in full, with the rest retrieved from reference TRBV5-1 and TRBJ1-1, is KAGVTQTPRYLIKTRGQQVTLSCSPISGHRSVSWYQQTPGQGLQFLFEYFSETQRNKGNFPGRFSGRQFSNSRSEMNVSTLELGDSALYLCASSKGTTNTEAFFGQGTRLTVV.

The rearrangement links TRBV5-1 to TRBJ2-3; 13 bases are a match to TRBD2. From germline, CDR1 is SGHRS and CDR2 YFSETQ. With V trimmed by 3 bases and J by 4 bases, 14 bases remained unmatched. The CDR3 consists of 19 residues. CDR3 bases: TGCGCCAGCAGCTCACTCCCGCGACTAGCGGGAGGTAAGGCAGATACGCAGTATTTT. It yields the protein CASSSLPRLAGGKADTQYF.

CDR3 coding DNA: TGTGCCAGCACCCAGGGGATCTATGGCTACACCTTC. Translation gives CASTQGIYGYTF. This chain links TRBV6-6 with TRBJ1-2; D possibly corresponds to TRBD1 (6 bases). Trimming removed 7 bases at V and 4 bases at J, with 10 bases between. This CDR3 has 12 residues. The V gene's germline CDR1 is MNHNY and CDR2 SVGAGI (reference sequence).

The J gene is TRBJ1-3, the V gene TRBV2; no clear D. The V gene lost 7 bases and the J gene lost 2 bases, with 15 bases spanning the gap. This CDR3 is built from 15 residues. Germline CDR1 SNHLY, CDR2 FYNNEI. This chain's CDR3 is CASIGGDVAGNTIYF. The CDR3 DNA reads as TGTGCCAGCATTGGCGGGGATGTAGCTGGAAACACCATATATTTT.

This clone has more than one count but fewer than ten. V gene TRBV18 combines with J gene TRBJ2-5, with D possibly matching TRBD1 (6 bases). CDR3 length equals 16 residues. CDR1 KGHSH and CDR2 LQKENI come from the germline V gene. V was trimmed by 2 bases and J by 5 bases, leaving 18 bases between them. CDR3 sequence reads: CASSPTQTGFFETQYF. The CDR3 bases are TGTGCCAGCTCACCAACGCAAACAGGGTTCTTTGAGACCCAGTACTTC.

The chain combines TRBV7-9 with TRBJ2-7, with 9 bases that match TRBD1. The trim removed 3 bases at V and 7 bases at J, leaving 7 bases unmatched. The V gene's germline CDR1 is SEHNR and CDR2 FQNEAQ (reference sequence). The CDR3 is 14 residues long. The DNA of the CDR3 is TGTGCCAGCAGCTTCTGGACAGGGACAGGGGAGCAGTACTTC. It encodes CASSFWTGTGEQYF.

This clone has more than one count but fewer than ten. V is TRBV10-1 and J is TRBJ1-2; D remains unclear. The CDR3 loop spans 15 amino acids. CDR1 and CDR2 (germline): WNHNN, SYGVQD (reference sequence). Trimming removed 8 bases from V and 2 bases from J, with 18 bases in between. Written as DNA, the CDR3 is TGCGCCAGCGGGATCCCCTGGAAGGCCAACTATGGCTACACCTTC. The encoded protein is CASGIPWKANYGYTF.

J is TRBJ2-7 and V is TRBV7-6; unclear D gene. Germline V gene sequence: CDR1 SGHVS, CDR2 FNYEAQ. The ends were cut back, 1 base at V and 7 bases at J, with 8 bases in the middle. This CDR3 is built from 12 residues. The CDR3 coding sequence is TGTGCCAGCAGCTTAGTTGGTTTAGAGCAGTACTTC. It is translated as CASSLVGLEQYF. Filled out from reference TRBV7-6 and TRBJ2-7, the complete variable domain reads GAGVSQSPRYKVTKRGQDVALRCDPISGHVSLYWYRQALGQGPEFLTYFNYEAQQDKSGLPNDRFSAERPEGSISTLTIQRTEQRDSAMYRCASSLVGLEQYFGPGTRLTVT.

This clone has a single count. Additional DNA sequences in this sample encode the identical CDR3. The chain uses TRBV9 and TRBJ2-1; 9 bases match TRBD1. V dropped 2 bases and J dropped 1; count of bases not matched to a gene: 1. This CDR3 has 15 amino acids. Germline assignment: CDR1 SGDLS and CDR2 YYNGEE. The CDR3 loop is CASSVGQGSYNEQFF. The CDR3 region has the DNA TGTGCCAGCAGCGTGGGACAGGGTTCCTACAATGAGCAGTTCTTC.

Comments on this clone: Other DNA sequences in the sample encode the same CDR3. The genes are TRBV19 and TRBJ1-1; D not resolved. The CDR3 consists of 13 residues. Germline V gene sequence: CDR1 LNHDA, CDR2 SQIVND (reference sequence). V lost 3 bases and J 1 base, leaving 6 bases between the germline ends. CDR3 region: CASSIRGNTEAFF. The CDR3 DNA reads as TGTGCCAGTAGTATCCGGGGGAACACTGAAGCTTTCTTT.

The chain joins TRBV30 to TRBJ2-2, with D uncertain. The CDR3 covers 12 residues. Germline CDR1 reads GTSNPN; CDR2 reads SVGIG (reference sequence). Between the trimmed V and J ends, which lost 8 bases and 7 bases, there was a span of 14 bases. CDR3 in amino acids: CAGLDLGGELFF. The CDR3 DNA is TGTGCCGGGCTTGACCTCGGCGGGGAGCTGTTTTTT. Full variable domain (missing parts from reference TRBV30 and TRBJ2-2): SQTIHQWPATLVQPVGSPLSLECTVEGTSNPNLYWYRQAAGRGLQLLFYSVGIGQISSEVPQNLSASRPQDRQFILSSKKLLLSDSGFYLCAGLDLGGELFFGEGSRLTVL.

CDR3 loop: CASTRGHF. CDR3 sequence (DNA): TGCGCCAGCACCCGAGGGCATTTT. V usage is TRBV5-1 and J usage is TRBJ1-5; no definite D call. The CDR3 sequence is 8 residues long. Trimming left V 6 bases short and J 15 bases short, with 7 bases between. Germline assignment: CDR1 SGHRS and CDR2 YFSETQ.

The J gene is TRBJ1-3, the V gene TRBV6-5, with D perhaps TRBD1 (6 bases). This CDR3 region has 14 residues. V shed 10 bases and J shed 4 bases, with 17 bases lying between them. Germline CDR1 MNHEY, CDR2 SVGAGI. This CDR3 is CATQGRFTGNTIYF. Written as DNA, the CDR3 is TGTGCCACACAGGGAAGGTTTACGGGAAACACCATATATTTT.